These 5 T cell receptor beta chains originate from one sample sequenced in a study of CD8 T cell repertoires and HIV-1 epitope variants. Data came from immunoSEQ multiplex PCR; TCRdb stores just in-frame clones and leaves some out. The repertoire holds 6,000 to 8,000 clones, with 55% to 80% as singletons. These TCRs are of unknown antigen specificity. Material: cultured CD8+ T cells derived from PBMCs. These receptors all stem from a male donor with HIV.

The chain has TRBV5-4 and TRBJ2-5; 7 bases align to TRBD1. Germline lookup yields CDR1 SGHNT and CDR2 YYREEE (reference sequence). Trimming at V came to 0 bases and at J to 4 bases, leaving 9 bases not matched to a gene. The CDR3 loop spans 16 amino acids. CDR3: CASSLGATGWVETQYF. CDR3 bases: TGTGCCAGCAGCTTGGGGGCGACAGGGTGGGTAGAGACCCAGTACTTC.

The chain employs TRBV4-1 and TRBJ2-5; D uncertain. This CDR3 is built from 15 residues. The V end was cut by 1 base, the J end by 0 bases, with 9 bases between. Germline V CDR1 and CDR2: MGHRA, YSYEKL. Written as DNA, the CDR3 is TGCGCCAGCAGCCAAGTGGTGGGGAACCAAGAGACCCAGTACTTC. Residues: CASSQVVGNQETQYF.

This chain links TRBV12-5 with TRBJ2-1; 10 nucleotides match TRBD1. Germline V lookup: CDR1 LGHNT, CDR2 FRNRAP. The V segment lost 7 bases and the J segment 4 bases; nucleotides outside the gene matches: 13. The CDR3 has 17 amino acids. This CDR3 is CASATEGTGALYNEQFF. DNA of the CDR3: TGTGCTAGTGCCACGGAGGGGACAGGGGCATTATACAATGAGCAGTTCTTC.

V usage is TRBV28 and J usage is TRBJ2-7, with 8 bases aligning to TRBD1. Germline V lookup: CDR1 MDHEN, CDR2 SYDVKM. V was clipped by 10 bases and J by 2 bases; unmatched bases: 13. The CDR3 loop spans 15 amino acids. This CDR3 is CATYRTGQVAYEQYF. DNA of the CDR3: TGTGCCACATATCGGACGGGACAGGTTGCCTACGAGCAGTACTTC.

V gene TRBV4-1 combines with J gene TRBJ2-7; 7 bases line up with TRBD1. J lost 3 bases, V lost 1 base, and 3 bases had no gene match. Germline lookup yields CDR1 MGHRA and CDR2 YSYEKL. The CDR3 consists of 14 residues. The CDR3 DNA reads as TGCGCCAGCAGCCAAGGAGCAGGGGGCTACGAGCAGTACTTC. Protein: CASSQGAGGYEQYF.